These 10 T cell receptor beta chains were all obtained from the same sample, sequenced in a study of blood T cell repertoires in COVID-19. Some clones are missing from TCRdb's copy, which holds only in-frame ones; the method was immunoSEQ multiplex PCR. The sample has about 200,000 clones; 70% to 90% are singletons. The material sequenced was PBMCs or T cells enriched from blood (not recorded which). The receptors here all came from a woman aged 40-49 years with acute COVID-19.

The chain employs TRBV5-1 and TRBJ2-5; TRBD2 might be the D (5 bases). V gave up 1 base and J gave up 3 bases, with 13 bases separating them. There are 15 residues in the CDR3. In germline, CDR1 is SGHRS, CDR2 YFSETQ. The CDR3 region is CASSLQGAREETQYF. The DNA for the CDR3 is TGCGCCAGCAGCTTGCAAGGCGCGAGGGAAGAGACCCAGTACTTC.

The chain uses TRBV10-3 and TRBJ2-7; the D gene is possibly TRBD2 (6 bases). Per germline, CDR1 ENHRY and CDR2 SYGVKD. Trimming removed 4 bases at V and 1 base at J, with 8 bases between. CDR3 size: 13 residues. CDR3 in amino acids: CAISGGESYEQYF. CDR3 DNA sequence: TGTGCCATCAGTGGGGGGGAATCCTACGAGCAGTACTTC.

A single count supports this clone. The CDR3 loop is CASEAGPGGWAEAFF. Here the CDR3 DNA reads TGCGCCAGCGAGGCGGGGCCAGGGGGTTGGGCTGAAGCTTTCTTT. V usage is TRBV10-2 and J usage is TRBJ1-1; TRBD1 matches at 7 bases. CDR1 is WSHSY, CDR2 SAAADI, per germline. The V and J ends lost 8 bases and 6 bases, in that order; junction bases with no gene match: 15. This CDR3 is built from 15 residues.

The J gene is TRBJ1-1, the V gene TRBV19; D is unresolved. The CDR3 sequence is 13 residues long. V dropped 7 bases and J dropped 7 bases, with 16 bases sitting between them. Germline V gives CDR1 LNHDA, CDR2 SQIVND (reference sequence). The CDR3 here is CASTYLGVGEAFF. The CDR3 DNA reads TGTGCCAGTACCTACCTCGGGGTTGGTGAAGCTTTCTTT.

The V gene is TRBV27, the J gene TRBJ2-3, with D perhaps matching TRBD2 (6 bases). Germline V gene data show CDR1 as MNHEY and CDR2 as SMNVEV (reference sequence). This CDR3 has 15 amino acids. The ends were cut back, 5 bases at V and 3 bases at J, with 15 bases in the middle. The CDR3 DNA is TGTGCCAGCAGTACCTGGGGGGTCAGGACAGATACGCAGTATTTT. Its translation: CASSTWGVRTDTQYF.

This CDR3 reads CASSQGGGVAEAFF. DNA of the CDR3: TGTGCCAGCAGCCAAGGTGGAGGGGTCGCTGAAGCTTTCTTT. V usage is TRBV3-1 (or the pseudogene TRBV3-2) and J usage is TRBJ1-1, with a tentative D call TRBD1 (5 bases). There are 14 residues in the CDR3. CDR1 LGHDT and CDR2 YNNKEL come from the germline V gene (reference sequence). Trimming pared 1 base from V and 6 bases from J, leaving 12 bases between.

The V call is TRBV6-2 or TRBV6-3, the J call TRBJ2-1; tentatively, D is TRBD2 (6 bases). CDR1 is MNHEY and CDR2 is SVGEGT in the germline V gene. Trimming took off 6 bases at V and 7 bases at J, with 16 bases between the two ends. The CDR3 sequence is 14 residues long. CDR3 residues: CASSQTEGMNEQFF. The CDR3 bases are TGTGCCAGCAGCCAAACGGAGGGGATGAATGAGCAGTTCTTC.

The CDR3 sequence is CASRDSTGGYTF. The CDR3 DNA reads as TGTGCCAGCCGGGACAGCACGGGAGGCTACACCTTC. The chain has TRBV6-5 and TRBJ1-2; 7 nucleotides line up with TRBD1. CDR1 MNHEY and CDR2 SVGAGI come from the germline V gene. The CDR3 extends over 12 amino acids. After removal of 8 bases from V and 8 bases from J, the junction contained 8 bases not matched to a gene.

J is TRBJ1-4 and V is TRBV14; TRBD1 matches 10 bases. The ends lost 2 bases at V and 8 bases at J; junction bases unmatched: 8. The length of the CDR3 is 16 residues. The germline V gene encodes CDR1 SGHDN and CDR2 FVKESK. The DNA for the CDR3 is TGTGCCAGCAGCCAACAGGCGGGACAGGGGTTCGAAAAACTGTTTTTT. Residues: CASSQQAGQGFEKLFF.

This chain joins TRBV6-2 or TRBV6-3 and TRBJ2-7; D not certain. The V end lost 3 bases, the J end lost 4 bases, and 7 bases lay between the germline ends. The germline V gene encodes CDR1 MNHEY and CDR2 SVGEGT. The CDR3 covers 12 residues. CDR3 DNA sequence: TGTGCCAGCAGTTATAGAACTTACGAGCAGTACTTC. Translation gives CASSYRTYEQYF.